This T cell receptor (beta chain) appears in the sequencing data of a study of T cell responses to AZD1222 COVID-19 vaccine. Study conclusions and caveats: Among vaccine-associated CD4 TCRs, coverage spanned spike, with dominance at 160-218 and 743-854. Most donors were white British, females outnumbered males, and clonal diversity was possibly underestimated. The study sampled repertoires only after the peak T cell response.

Generated by immunoSEQ multiplex PCR, the TCRdb table keeps only in-frame clones and is missing some. The repertoire holds some 100,000 clones, with about 90% as singletons. A remark on this clone: What it recognizes is unknown.

Trimming took off 5 bases at V and 2 bases at J, with 12 bases between the two ends. Looked up from germline, CDR1 is MDHEN and CDR2 is SYDVKM. This CDR3 is 14 amino acids long. The sample consisted of peripheral blood, taken 28 days after the second AZD1222 dose. The chain combines TRBV28 with TRBJ1-2, with D maybe TRBD1 (5 bases). This clonotype was sampled from an adult who received the AZD1222 COVID-19 vaccine. DNA for the CDR3: TGTGCCAGCAGTCCCGGGGGGGGAAACTATGGCTACACCTTC. Residues: CASSPGGGNYGYTF.